The 25 T cell receptor beta chains below were found in one sample sequenced in a study of blood T cell repertoires in COVID-19. Data came from immunoSEQ multiplex PCR; TCRdb stores just in-frame clones and leaves some out. Among fewer than 200,000 clones listed, approximately 85% were seen once. The sample comprised peripheral blood. Receptors originate from a man aged 55 to 69 who had recovered from COVID-19.

This clone appeared many times. The rearrangement joins TRBV4-2 to TRBJ2-3; 14 bases fit TRBD2. J gave up 1 base and V 1 base, and 7 bases lay outside the gene matches. The germline V gene encodes CDR1 LGHNA and CDR2 YNFKEQ. This CDR3 has 19 amino acids. This CDR3 reads CASSQASTSGGAGTDTQYF. Here the CDR3 DNA reads TGTGCCAGCAGCCAAGCTTCGACTAGCGGGGGGGCCGGCACAGATACGCAGTATTTT.

This clone was found a few times. J is TRBJ2-7 and V is TRBV7-9; TRBD1 agrees at 10 bases. The CDR3 is 16 amino acids. Germline CDR1 reads SEHNR; CDR2 reads FQNEAQ (reference sequence). J lost 5 bases, V lost 2 bases, and 9 bases had no gene match. The CDR3 region is CASSLIKGTGDDEQYF. CDR3 DNA: TGTGCCAGCAGCTTAATAAAAGGGACAGGGGATGACGAGCAGTACTTC.

As regards this clone: Other DNA sequences of this sample code for an identical CDR3. This rearrangement joins TRBV19 to TRBJ2-5; no clear D. CDR1 LNHDA and CDR2 SQIVND come from the germline V gene (reference sequence). Trimming removed 5 bases at V and 4 bases at J, with 14 bases between. The CDR3 has 14 residues. This CDR3 is CASSSIAVTETQYF. Here the CDR3 DNA reads TGTGCCAGTAGTTCCATCGCGGTCACAGAGACCCAGTACTTC.

The rearrangement links TRBV21-1 to TRBJ2-7; the D call of TRBD1 is as the table states it, not checked on the DNA. TRBV21-1 is listed as a pseudogene. This CDR3 comprises 13 residues. The CDR3 DNA reads TGTGCCAGCAGCCGGACAGGGGTTGGCGAGCAGTACTTC. As protein: CASSRTGVGEQYF.

The chain couples TRBV7-2 to TRBJ2-1; 11 bases match TRBD2. The CDR3 contains 16 residues. Looked up from germline, CDR1 is SGHTA and CDR2 is FQGNSA. V lost 4 bases and J lost 8; bases outside the gene matches: 10. The CDR3 sequence: CASSYPLAGGRDEQFF. In DNA, the CDR3 is TGTGCCAGCAGCTACCCCCTAGCGGGGGGCCGCGATGAGCAGTTCTTC.

The V gene is TRBV5-1, the J gene TRBJ1-2; 9 bases map to TRBD1. Germline V gene data show CDR1 as SGHRS and CDR2 as YFSETQ. Germline trimming cut 4 bases from V and 2 bases from J; bases unmatched to any gene: 3. The CDR3 runs to 14 residues. The DNA for the CDR3 is TGCGCCAGCAGCCCCGGGACAGGGAACTATGGCTACACCTTC. Amino acid sequence: CASSPGTGNYGYTF.

This clone was observed once. J is TRBJ1-1 and V is TRBV6-5, with 11 positions matching TRBD1. The CDR3 loop spans 14 amino acids. The V and J ends lost 6 bases and 5 bases, in that order; junction bases with no gene match: 5. The germline V gene encodes CDR1 MNHEY and CDR2 SVGAGI. CDR3 in DNA: TGTGCCAGCAGCCGCGGGACAGGGGGAACTGAAGCTTTCTTT. Its protein product is CASSRGTGGTEAFF.

Only one count was recorded for this clone. V is TRBV7-3 and J is TRBJ1-2; 7 bases are a match to TRBD1. CDR1 SGHTA and CDR2 FQGTGA come from the germline V gene. The junction had 2 bases not matched to a gene; V was cut back by 5 bases and J by 2 bases. The CDR3 covers 13 residues. The CDR3 nucleotides read TGTGCCAGCAGCCAAGGGGGCAACTATGGCTACACCTTC. Residues: CASSQGGNYGYTF.

The J gene is TRBJ2-5, the V gene TRBV6-5, with D maybe TRBD2 (6 bases). This CDR3 spans 11 amino acids. The V end was cut by 8 bases, the J end by 2 bases, with 6 bases between. Germline lookup yields CDR1 MNHEY and CDR2 SVGAGI. The CDR3: CASRGQETQYF. CDR3 coding DNA: TGTGCCAGCCGGGGGCAAGAGACCCAGTACTTC.

The chain employs TRBV7-3 and TRBJ2-1; perhaps TRBD1 as D (6 bases). CDR3 length: 12 residues. CDR1 is SGHTA and CDR2 is FQGTGA in the germline V gene. V lost 3 bases, J lost 10 bases, and 10 bases lay in between. CDR3 amino acids: CASSFSRGEQFF. The CDR3 nucleotides are TGTGCCAGCAGCTTTTCTAGGGGGGAGCAGTTCTTC.

This rearrangement joins TRBV20-1 to TRBJ2-5, with 16 bases matching TRBD2. V lost 3 bases to trimming and J lost 9 bases; unmatched junction nucleotides: 4. This CDR3 spans 14 amino acids. Looked up from germline, CDR1 is DFQATT and CDR2 is SNEGSKA (reference sequence). Here the CDR3 reads CSASPGTSGGAQYF. The CDR3 DNA sequence: TGCAGTGCTAGTCCCGGGACTAGCGGGGGGGCCCAGTACTTC.

The gene calls are TRBV7-2 and TRBJ1-2; no definite D call. The germline CDR1 and CDR2 sequences are SGHTA and FQGNSA. The CDR3 covers 12 residues. Trimming removed 7 bases at V and 7 bases at J, with 13 bases between. The CDR3 region is CASNNPESGYTF. The DNA for the CDR3 is TGTGCCAGCAATAACCCGGAGAGTGGCTACACCTTC.

V usage is TRBV15 and J usage is TRBJ2-1; 7 nucleotides align to TRBD2. J was trimmed by 5 bases and V by 1 base; bases with no gene match: 5. This CDR3 contains 15 residues. The germline V gene has CDR1 LNHNV and CDR2 YYDKDF (reference sequence). The CDR3 coding sequence is TGTGCCACCAGCAGAGGGGGCGGGGGAAACAATGAGCAGTTCTTC. It encodes CATSRGGGGNNEQFF.

This clone has a handful of counts. This rearrangement joins TRBV27 to TRBJ1-2, with TRBD1 as a possible D gene (6 bases). This CDR3 has 15 amino acids. Germline V lookup: CDR1 MNHEY, CDR2 SMNVEV (reference sequence). The ends were cut back, 5 bases at V and 4 bases at J, with 17 bases in the middle. The CDR3 bases are TGTGCCAGCAGTGCGGTTACAGGGAACAGCTATGGCTACACCTTC. Protein product: CASSAVTGNSYGYTF.

The rearrangement links TRBV18 to TRBJ1-3; D is perhaps TRBD1 (6 bases). Germline values: CDR1 KGHSH, CDR2 LQKENI. The CDR3 is 16 amino acids. V lost 3 bases, J lost 0 bases, and 12 bases lay in between. CDR3 region: CASSPDSQLSGNTIYF. The CDR3 coding sequence is TGTGCCAGCTCACCGGACAGCCAGCTCTCTGGAAACACCATATATTTT.

CDR3 nucleotide sequence: TGTGCCAGCAAAAAACAGGGGGCGGATGGCTACACCTTC. This sequence encodes CASKKQGADGYTF. J is TRBJ1-2 and V is TRBV6-6; 9 positions match TRBD1. This CDR3 contains 13 residues. Trimming cost V 7 bases and J 6 bases; bases outside gene matches: 6. The V gene's germline CDR1 is MNHNY and CDR2 SVGAGI (reference sequence).

The chain carries TRBV7-2 and TRBJ2-7, with 7 bases that match TRBD2. Germline lookup yields CDR1 SGHTA and CDR2 FQGNSA. The trim removed 1 base at V and 1 base at J, leaving 4 bases unmatched. CDR3 length: 15 amino acids. The CDR3 loop is CASSLVGGGSYEQYF. The CDR3 DNA reads as TGTGCCAGCAGCTTAGTTGGCGGGGGATCCTACGAGCAGTACTTC.

The V call is TRBV5-1, the J call TRBJ1-2; weak D call: TRBD1 (6 bases). The germline gives CDR1 SGHRS, CDR2 YFSETQ. V was cut by 2 bases and J by 8 bases, with 10 bases left in between. CDR3 length: 12 amino acids. CDR3 coding DNA: TGCGCCAGCAGCTTTGCAGGGGAGGGCTACACCTTC. It yields the protein CASSFAGEGYTF. The full variable domain, completed using reference TRBV5-1 and TRBJ1-2, is KAGVTQTPRYLIKTRGQQVTLSCSPISGHRSVSWYQQTPGQGLQFLFEYFSETQRNKGNFPGRFSGRQFSNSRSEMNVSTLELGDSALYLCASSFAGEGYTFGSGTRLTVV.

This clone was found a few times. V and J are TRBV6-5 and TRBJ1-1; D possibly corresponds to TRBD1 (6 bases). Germline loops: CDR1 MNHEY, CDR2 SVGAGI. V was shortened by 0 bases and J by 0 bases, with 11 bases between the two germline ends. This CDR3 region has 16 residues. The CDR3 DNA follows: TGTGCCAGCAGTTACTCAGGGGGGGATTTGAACACTGAAGCTTTCTTT. This translates into CASSYSGGDLNTEAFF.

For this clone: Its ends do not fully match the called genes, so a read error is possible. The chain employs TRBV7-7 and TRBJ2-5; tentatively, D is TRBD1 (7 bases). The CDR3 contains 16 residues. Germline CDR1 SSHAT, CDR2 FNYEAQ (reference sequence). Here the CDR3 reads CASSLGGAGGTETQYF. The CDR3, as DNA: TGTGCTAGCAGCTTAGGCGGGGCAGGGGGGACGGAGACCCAGTACTTC. Filled out from reference TRBV7-7 and TRBJ2-5, the complete variable domain reads GAGVSQSPRYKVTKRGQDVTLRCDPISSHATLYWYQQALGQGPEFLTYFNYEAQPDKSGLPSDRFSAERPEGSISTLTIQRTEQRDSAMYRCASSLGGAGGTETQYFGPGTRLLVL.

This rearrangement joins TRBV18 to TRBJ1-2; D remains ambiguous. V was trimmed by 2 bases and J by 7 bases, leaving 14 bases between them. Germline CDR1 and CDR2: KGHSH and LQKENI. The CDR3 has 14 amino acids. CDR3 nucleotides: TGTGCCAGCTCACCAGAGAGGGAGGCAATTGGCTACACCTTC. Protein sequence: CASSPEREAIGYTF.

This chain joins TRBV24-1 and TRBJ1-2, with D perhaps TRBD1 (6 bases). Germline assignment: CDR1 KGHDR and CDR2 SFDVKD. V was cut by 0 bases and J by 3 bases, with 10 bases left in between. The CDR3 contains 15 residues. In DNA, the CDR3 is TGTGCCACCAGTGATTTGAGACAGGAGGACTATGGCTACACCTTC. As protein: CATSDLRQEDYGYTF.

Worth noting for this clone: Other DNA sequences of this sample code for an identical CDR3. The CDR3 coding sequence is TGTGCCAGCAGTTTAAGGGAGACCGGGGAGCTGTTTTTT. It yields the protein CASSLRETGELFF. The V call is TRBV12-3 or TRBV12-4, the J call TRBJ2-2, with D perhaps TRBD2 (5 bases). V was shortened by 2 bases and J by 5 bases, with 6 bases between the two germline ends. The CDR3 length is 13 residues.

The chain uses TRBV5-5 and TRBJ2-5; a possible D gene is TRBD2 (7 bases). This CDR3 comprises 15 residues. The germline gives CDR1 SGHKS, CDR2 YYEKEE (reference sequence). V lost 0 bases to trimming and J lost 1 base, with 10 bases between them. CDR3 sequence: CASSLAGGPQETQYF. DNA of the CDR3: TGTGCCAGCAGCTTGGCGGGGGGCCCCCAAGAGACCCAGTACTTC.

The chain employs TRBV11-2 and TRBJ2-3; 8 bases line up with TRBD2. Unmatched junction bases numbered 11, after V lost 0 bases and J lost 3 bases. The CDR3 covers 18 residues. From germline, CDR1 is SGHAT and CDR2 FQNNGV. As DNA, the CDR3 is TGTGCCAGCAGCTTAGAGGGACGGGGGGGGCTCTCGACAGATACGCAGTATTTT. Amino acid sequence: CASSLEGRGGLSTDTQYF. The whole variable domain, remainder taken from reference TRBV11-2 and TRBJ2-3, is EAGVAQSPRYKIIEKRQSVAFWCNPISGHATLYWYQQILGQGPKLLIQFQNNGVVDDSQLPKDRFSAERLKGVDSTLKIQPAKLEDSAVYLCASSLEGRGGLSTDTQYFGPGTRLTVL.